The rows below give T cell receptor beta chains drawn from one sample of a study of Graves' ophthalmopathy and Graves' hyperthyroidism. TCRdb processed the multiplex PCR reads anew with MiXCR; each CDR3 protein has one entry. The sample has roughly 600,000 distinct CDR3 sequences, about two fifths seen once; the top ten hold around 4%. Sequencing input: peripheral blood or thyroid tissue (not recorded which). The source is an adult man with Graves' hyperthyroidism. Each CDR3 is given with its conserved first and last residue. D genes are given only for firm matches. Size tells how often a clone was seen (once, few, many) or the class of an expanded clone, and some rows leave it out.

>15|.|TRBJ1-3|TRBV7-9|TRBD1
TGTGCCAGCAGCCCGGGACAGAAGACTGGAAACACCATATATTTT
CASSPGQKTGNTIYF
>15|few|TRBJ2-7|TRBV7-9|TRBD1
TGTGCCAGCTCACCCATAGGGGACAGGGTTTACGAGCAGTACTTC
CASSPIGDRVYEQYF
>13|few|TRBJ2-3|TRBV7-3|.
TGTGCCAGCAGCTTGGGTTCGCTTGGTACGCAGTATTTT
CASSLGSLGTQYF
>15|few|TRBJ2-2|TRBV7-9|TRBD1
TGTGCCAGCAGACGTACAGGGGAGTCCACCGGGGAGCTGTTTTTT
CASRRTGESTGELFF
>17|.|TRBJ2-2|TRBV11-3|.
TGTGCCAGCAGCTTAGACCCGACTAGAGCGAACACCGGGGAGCTGTTTTTT
CASSLDPTRANTGELFF
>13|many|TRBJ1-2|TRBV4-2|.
TGTGCCAGCAGCCAAGGCGGGGCTTATGGCTACACCTTC
CASSQGGAYGYTF
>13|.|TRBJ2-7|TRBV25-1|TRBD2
TGTGCAAGTCAAGCGGGAGTTCCCTCCGAGCAGTACTTC
CASQAGVPSEQYF
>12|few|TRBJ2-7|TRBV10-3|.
TGTGCCATCAGTGAGACAGGCTACGAGCAGTACTTC
CAISETGYEQYF
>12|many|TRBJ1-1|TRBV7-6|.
TGTGCCAGCAGCCCAGGGAGCGGCGAAGCTTTCTTT
CASSPGSGEAFF
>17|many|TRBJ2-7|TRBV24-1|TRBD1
TGTGCCACCAGTGATTTCCCCGGGACAGGGGGCACCTACGAGCAGTACTTC
CATSDFPGTGGTYEQYF
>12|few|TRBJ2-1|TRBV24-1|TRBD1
TGTGCCACCAGTAGGACAGGGGGCGAGCAGTTCTTC
CATSRTGGEQFF
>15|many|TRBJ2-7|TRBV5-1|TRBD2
TGCGCCAGCAGCTTGGGGGTAGCGGGAGTAGACGAGCAGTACTTC
CASSLGVAGVDEQYF
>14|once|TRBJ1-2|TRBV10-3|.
TGTGCCATCAGTGGCGACAGTGGCTACTATGGCTACACCTTC
CAISGDSGYYGYTF
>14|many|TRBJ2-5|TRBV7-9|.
TGTGCCAGCAGCTTGGTGACTAGTATGGAGACCCAGTACTTC
CASSLVTSMETQYF
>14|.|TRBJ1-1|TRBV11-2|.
TGTGCCAGCAGCATGGGACGGGCGAACACTGAAGCTTTCTTT
CASSMGRANTEAFF
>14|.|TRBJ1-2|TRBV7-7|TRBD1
TGTGCTAGCAGCCAAGGGACAGGACTCTATGGCTACACCTTC
CASSQGTGLYGYTF
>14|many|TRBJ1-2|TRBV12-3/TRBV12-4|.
TGTGCCAGCAGTTCCTATCAGGGGAACTATGGCTACACCTTC
CASSSYQGNYGYTF
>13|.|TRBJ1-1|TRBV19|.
TGTGCCAGTAGTCCGGGGTTAAACACTGGAGCTTTCTTT
CASSPGLNTGAFF
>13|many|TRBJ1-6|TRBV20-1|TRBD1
TGCAGTGCTTACAGGGGGCTGAACTCACCCCTCCACTTT
CSAYRGLNSPLHF
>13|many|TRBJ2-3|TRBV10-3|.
TGTGCCGCAGGCGGGGGCGTACGAGATACGCAGTATTTT
CAAGGGVRDTQYF
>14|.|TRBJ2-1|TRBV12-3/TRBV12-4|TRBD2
TGTGCCAGCAGAGCGGGGGGGCCAGGCAATGAGCAGTTCTTC
CASRAGGPGNEQFF
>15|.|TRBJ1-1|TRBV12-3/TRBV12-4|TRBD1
TGTGCCAGCAGCCAAGTTGGAGGGGGCCCTACTGAAGCTTTCTTT
CASSQVGGGPTEAFF
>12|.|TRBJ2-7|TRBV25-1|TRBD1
TGTGCCCACAGGGGGAACCGTGGCGAGCAGTACTTC
CAHRGNRGEQYF
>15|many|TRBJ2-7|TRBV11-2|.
TGTGCCAGCAGCTTAGTCGTTGAGGGAACCTACGAGCAGTACTTC
CASSLVVEGTYEQYF
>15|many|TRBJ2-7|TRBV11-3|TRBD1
TGTGCCAGCAGCGAGACACCGGGACAGCTCTACGAGCAGTACTTC
CASSETPGQLYEQYF
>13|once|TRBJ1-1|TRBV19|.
TGTGCTAGGGCGGGACACTCGAACACTGAAGCTTTCTTT
CARAGHSNTEAFF
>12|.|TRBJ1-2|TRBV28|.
TGTGCCAGCAGTCTGACTCAGTATGGCTACACCTTC
CASSLTQYGYTF
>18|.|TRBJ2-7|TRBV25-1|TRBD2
TGTGCCAGCAGCTTGAGGCTAGCGGCCAACACGATTACCTACGAGCAGTACTTC
CASSLRLAANTITYEQYF
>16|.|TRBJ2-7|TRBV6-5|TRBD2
TGTGCCAGCAGTTTATCTGCGGGGAGGGTAAAGAACGAGCAGTACTTC
CASSLSAGRVKNEQYF
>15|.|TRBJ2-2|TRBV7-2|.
TGTGCCAGCAGCGTAGGGGCCCAGAACACCGGGGAGCTGTTTTTT
CASSVGAQNTGELFF
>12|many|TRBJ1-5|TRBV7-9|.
TGTGCCAGCAGCTTAGGTGGGAGGGCCCAGCATTTT
CASSLGGRAQHF